Listed below are T cell receptor beta chains from one sample, sequenced in a study of blood T cell repertoires in COVID-19. The table came from immunoSEQ multiplex PCR; TCRdb's copy has only in-frame clones and leaves some out. Counted here are about 130,000 clones, 81% occurring once; the ten biggest clones make up about 15%. Specimen: peripheral blood. These receptor sequences come from a man aged 25 to 40 with COVID-19, enrolled during active disease. CDR3s include the opening cysteine and the closing phenylalanine or tryptophan. The order of the fields is CDR3 protein, CDR3 DNA, clone size, V gene, J gene, D gene. The D gene is left open where the match is weak. Clone size is shown for a subset of rows, as once, few, many or a class of expanded clone.

CSVDGTGAGYTF	TGCAGCGTTGATGGTACAGGGGCGGGCTACACCTTC	-	TRBV29-1	TRBJ1-2	TRBD1
CSIGEEESYEQYF	TGCAGCATCGGCGAAGAGGAGTCCTACGAGCAGTACTTC	-	TRBV29-1	TRBJ2-7	-
CSASWAVGTGELFF	TGCAGTGCTAGTTGGGCCGTCGGCACCGGGGAGCTGTTTTTT	-	TRBV20-1	TRBJ2-2	-
CASSYQSGNLYNEQFF	TGTGCCAGCAGTTATCAAAGCGGGAATCTCTACAATGAGCAGTTCTTC	once	TRBV27	TRBJ2-1	TRBD2
CASSLVGARRHEQYF	TGTGCCAGCAGCTTAGTAGGGGCCAGGCGCCACGAGCAGTACTTC	-	TRBV11-3	TRBJ2-7	-
CASRPPGLARSYEQYF	TGTGCCAGCAGGCCACCGGGACTAGCGCGCTCCTACGAGCAGTACTTC	-	TRBV5-6	TRBJ2-7	TRBD2
CASTLGGPGNTIYF	TGTGCCAGCACCTTGGGGGGGCCTGGAAACACCATATATTTT	-	TRBV6-5	TRBJ1-3	-
CASSLWTGGQYNSPLHF	TGTGCCAGCAGCTTATGGACAGGGGGTCAATATAATTCACCCCTCCACTTT	-	TRBV7-9	TRBJ1-6	TRBD1
CATSRGGQGYGVGSSGANVLTF	TGTGCCACCAGCAGAGGGGGACAGGGTTATGGGGTAGGAAGCTCTGGGGCCAACGTCCTGACTTTC	-	TRBV15	TRBJ2-6	TRBD1
CASRDRGNTGELFF	TGTGCCAGCAGGGACAGGGGGAACACCGGGGAGCTGTTTTTT	few	TRBV6-4	TRBJ2-2	TRBD1
CATRTTGIHGEQFF	TGTGCCACCAGGACGACAGGGATTCACGGTGAGCAGTTCTTC	-	TRBV24-1	TRBJ2-1	TRBD1
CASSVLPGTDNEQFF	TGTGCCAGCAGCGTACTCCCGGGGACAGACAATGAGCAGTTCTTC	-	TRBV7-9	TRBJ2-1	TRBD1
CASSANEPGNTIYF	TGTGCCAGCAGCGCTAACGAGCCTGGAAACACCATATATTTT	-	TRBV9	TRBJ1-3	-
CASSPEGLGTDTQYF	TGTGCCAGCTCACCGGAGGGTTTGGGCACAGATACGCAGTATTTT	-	TRBV18	TRBJ2-3	-
CAWNTRRSYNSPLHF	TGTGCCTGGAACACACGCCGCTCCTATAATTCACCCCTCCACTTT	-	TRBV30	TRBJ1-6	-
CASRRRGALGDTQYF	TGTGCCAGCAGACGTCGGGGTGCCTTGGGGGATACGCAGTATTTT	-	TRBV7-8	TRBJ2-3	-
CASSDRVNTEAFF	TGCGCCAGCAGTGACAGGGTGAACACTGAAGCTTTCTTT	few	TRBV10-1	TRBJ1-1	-
CATSQGYGNTEAFF	TGTGCCACGTCACAGGGATATGGGAACACTGAAGCTTTCTTT	-	TRBV10-3	TRBJ1-1	-
CASSQSEAAPLSAYEQYF	TGCGCCAGCAGTCAATCAGAAGCGGCACCCCTATCAGCCTACGAGCAGTACTTC	-	TRBV23-1	TRBJ2-7	-
CASSKEWNGFYEQYF	TGTGCCAGTAGTAAGGAGTGGAACGGATTCTACGAGCAGTACTTC	-	TRBV19	TRBJ2-7	-
CASSQNPGDDTGELFF	TGTGCCAGCAGCCAAAACCCCGGAGACGACACCGGGGAGCTGTTTTTT	-	TRBV4-2	TRBJ2-2	-
CASSLAVRTANEKLFF	TGCGCCAGCAGCTTGGCCGTCAGGACAGCTAATGAAAAACTGTTTTTT	-	TRBV5-1	TRBJ1-4	-
CASSQGLADTDTQYF	TGTGCCAGCAGCCAGGGACTAGCGGACACAGATACGCAGTATTTT	-	TRBV3-1/TRBV3-2	TRBJ2-3	TRBD2
CASSLGFGYGQVLEGNTIYF	TGTGCCAGCAGCTTAGGGTTTGGGTACGGACAGGTCCTTGAGGGAAACACCATATATTTT	-	TRBV7-3	TRBJ1-3	TRBD1
CASSLAKTGPYYEQYF	TGTGCCAGCAGCTTAGCTAAGACAGGGCCCTACTACGAGCAGTACTTC	few	TRBV7-9	TRBJ2-7	TRBD1
CASSGAGAGELFF	TGTGCCAGCAGTGGGGCAGGGGCCGGGGAGCTGTTTTTT	once	TRBV12-3/TRBV12-4	TRBJ2-2	-
CASSLDQRENTGELFF	TGTGCCAGCAGCTTAGATCAGCGGGAAAACACCGGGGAGCTGTTTTTT	-	TRBV13	TRBJ2-2	TRBD2
CASSYRLFSTDTQYF	TGTGCCAGCAGCTATAGACTATTCAGCACAGATACGCAGTATTTT	-	TRBV9	TRBJ2-3	-
CASSPPQGEQGNTEAFF	TGTGCCAGCTCACCACCCCAAGGAGAACAGGGCAACACTGAAGCTTTCTTT	-	TRBV18	TRBJ1-1	-
CASSLDRRRSGLAGYEQYF	TGTGCCAGCAGCTTAGATCGTCGCCGGTCAGGGCTAGCGGGGTACGAGCAGTACTTC	-	TRBV11-2	TRBJ2-7	TRBD2
CSVVGTNTGELFF	TGCAGCGTTGTGGGCACGAACACCGGGGAGCTGTTTTTT	-	TRBV29-1	TRBJ2-2	-
CASSDEAGLNNEQFF	TGTGCCAGCAGTGACGAGGCGGGGCTAAACAATGAGCAGTTCTTC	-	TRBV6-4	TRBJ2-1	-
CASSLGGTGDGGYTF	TGTGCCAGCAGCTTGGGGGGGACAGGGGACGGAGGCTACACCTTC	-	TRBV5-6	TRBJ1-2	TRBD1
CASNRGSSGNTIYF	TGTGCCAGCAACCGGGGGAGCTCTGGAAACACCATATATTTT	-	TRBV9	TRBJ1-3	-
CASFQSGILFEAFF	TGTGCCAGCTTCCAATCCGGGATTTTATTTGAAGCTTTCTTT	-	TRBV28	TRBJ1-1	-
CASRRRTDRAYNSPLHF	TGTGCCAGTAGGCGACGCACAGACAGGGCCTATAATTCACCCCTCCACTTT	-	TRBV19	TRBJ1-6	TRBD1
CSVGRDTGQYGYTF	TGCAGCGTGGGCCGGGACACCGGTCAGTATGGCTACACCTTC	-	TRBV29-1	TRBJ1-2	-
CAWSVKSAYNEQFF	TGTGCCTGGAGTGTAAAGAGTGCTTACAATGAGCAGTTCTTC	-	TRBV30	TRBJ2-1	-
CASSEDTASNQPQHF	TGTGCCAGCAGTGAGGACACAGCGAGCAATCAGCCCCAGCATTTT	-	TRBV2	TRBJ1-5	-
CATSDHGQNYGYTF	TGTGCCACCAGTGATCATGGACAGAACTATGGCTACACCTTC	-	TRBV24-1	TRBJ1-2	-